This TCR beta chain was captured by sequencing in a study of T cell responses to AZD1222 COVID-19 vaccine. Trimming cost V 2 bases and J 4 bases, with 14 bases left between them. Germline V lookup: CDR1 SEHNR, CDR2 FQNEAQ (reference sequence). The CDR3 has 15 amino acids. Using immunoSEQ multiplex PCR, the repertoire was profiled, and TCRdb retains in-frame clones only, with some absent. The sample records 150,000 to 200,000 clones, 75% to 90% being singletons. The sequence came from an adult in good health. The chain recombines TRBV7-9 with TRBJ1-2; D is perhaps TRBD1 (5 bases). The input for sequencing was peripheral blood, taken on day 0 of MenACWY control vaccination. The CDR3 sequence: CASSLTEGRSYGYTF. In DNA, the CDR3 is TGTGCCAGCAGCTTAACAGAGGGACGGAGCTATGGCTACACCTTC.